The T cell receptor (beta chain) described here comes from a study of chemoradiotherapy in HPV16-positive cancers. Study background: Functional T-cell assays on a couple of HPV16-positive patients' cells defined candidate HPV-specific clones and common TCR motifs.

Clones were read by immunoSEQ multiplex PCR, and TCRdb kept only the in-frame ones, dropping some. Among approximately 12,000 clones, 55% to 65% were seen once, and the ten largest hold about 20%. Over chemoradiotherapy, repertoires were sampled more than once. CDR1 is MGHRA and CDR2 is YSYEKL in the germline V gene. This CDR3 spans 16 amino acids. Study-level points and caveats: Only two HPV16-positive patients supplied the functional HPV-specificity definition. Better recurrence-free survival went with HPV-responsive T-cell expansion in HPV16-positive patients.

In the case of this clone: Antigen unknown. A junction boundary mismatches the germline segment, possibly from a read error.

The biological material was taken from a patient who underwent chemoradiotherapy. The chain joins TRBV4-1 to TRBJ1-6, with D unclear. The TCR sequence derives from a human donor with HPV-associated anogenital cancer. The CDR3 reads CASSQDGGIGNSPLHF. The DNA for the CDR3 is TGCGCCAGCAGCCAAGATGGAGGTATTGGGAATTCCCCCCTCCACTTT.